The clone carrying this T cell receptor (beta chain) has at least ten counts. What it recognizes is unknown. This sample is part of a study of T cells in Graves' hyperthyroidism and ophthalmopathy. The wider study: The authors collected peripheral blood at initial diagnosis, before any treatment. Study-level findings and limits: Most thyroid clonotypes with frequency above 0.001 were detected in blood. A 13 V-J model separated ophthalmopathy from stable hyperthyroidism.

The germline gives CDR1 MGHRA, CDR2 YSYEKL. The CDR3 sequence is 13 residues long. Germline trimming cut 2 bases from V and 7 bases from J; bases unmatched to any gene: 5. Amplification targeted TCR beta CDR3 regions from RNA transcripts. The HTBI primer set drove a first-round RT-PCR of the TCR CDR3. TCRdb reanalysed the multiplex PCR reads using MiXCR and keeps one entry per CDR3 protein. The data contain roughly 530,000 distinct CDR3 sequences, about a sixth of them seen just once; the ten biggest clones take up 17%. With duration under 3 months, ophthalmopathy was active: Clinical Activity Score at least 3, NOSPECS at least 4.

This sequence originates from a young woman with Graves' ophthalmopathy. The chain employs TRBV4-1 and TRBJ2-7; 7 positions agree with TRBD2. Sequenced sample: blood. The CDR3 DNA sequence: TGCGCCAGCAGCCAAAGTCCAGCGGGGGAGCAGTACTTC. This sequence encodes CASSQSPAGEQYF.